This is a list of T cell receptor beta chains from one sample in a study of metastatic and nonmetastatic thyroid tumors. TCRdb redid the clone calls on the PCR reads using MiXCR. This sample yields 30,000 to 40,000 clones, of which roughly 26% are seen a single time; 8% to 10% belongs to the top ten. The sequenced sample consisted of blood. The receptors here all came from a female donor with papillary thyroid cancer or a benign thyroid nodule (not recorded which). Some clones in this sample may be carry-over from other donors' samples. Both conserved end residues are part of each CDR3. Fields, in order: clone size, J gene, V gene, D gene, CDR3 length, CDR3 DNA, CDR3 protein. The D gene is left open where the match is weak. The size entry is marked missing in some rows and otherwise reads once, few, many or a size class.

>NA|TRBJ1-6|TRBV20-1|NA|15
TGCAGTGCTAGAGTAACAGGTGAACAGAACACTGAAGCTCTCTTT
CSARVTGEQNTEALF
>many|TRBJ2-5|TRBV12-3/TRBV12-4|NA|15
TGTGCCAGCAACCCCACTGGGGTGGGGCAAGAGACCCAGTACTTC
CASNPTGVGQETQYF
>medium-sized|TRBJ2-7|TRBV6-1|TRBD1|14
TGTGCCAGCAAAGGGACAGGGCATAAGGGCGAGCAGTACTTC
CASKGTGHKGEQYF
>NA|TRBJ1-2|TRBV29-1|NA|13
TGCAGCGTTGAAGACGCGGGGCTCTATTGCTACACCTTC
CSVEDAGLYCYTF
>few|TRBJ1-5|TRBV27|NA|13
TGTGCCAGCGGGACGGATAGCAATCAGCCCCAGCATTTT
CASGTDSNQPQHF
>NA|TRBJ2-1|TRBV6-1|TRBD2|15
TGTGCCAGCAGTCCGACTAGCGGGGTCGGACATGAGCAGTTCTTC
CASSPTSGVGHEQFF
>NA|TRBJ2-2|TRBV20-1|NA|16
TGCAGTGCTTCCAGACAAGCGGATATTAACACCGGGGAGCTGTTTTTT
CSASRQADINTGELFF
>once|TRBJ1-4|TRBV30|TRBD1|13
TGTGCCTGGAGTAGGACAGGGATTGAAAAACTGTTTTTT
CAWSRTGIEKLFF
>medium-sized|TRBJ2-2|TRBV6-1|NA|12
TGTGCCAGCAGCCTCGATACCGGGGAGCTGTTTTTT
CASSLDTGELFF
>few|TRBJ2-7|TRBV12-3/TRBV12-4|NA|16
TGTGCCAGCAGCGTAGACGGGGGGCGATTCTCCTACGAGCAGTACTTC
CASSVDGGRFSYEQYF
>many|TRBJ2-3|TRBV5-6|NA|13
TGTGCCAGCAGCCCGACTAGTTCCGATACGCAGTATTTT
CASSPTSSDTQYF
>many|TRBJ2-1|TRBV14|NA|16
TGTGCCAGCAGCCAAGAAAACGCGGGCCGCAGCTATGAGCAGTTCTTC
CASSQENAGRSYEQFF
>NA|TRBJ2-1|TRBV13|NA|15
TGTGCCAGCAGCTTAGGGGCAGGCCGAAACAATGAGCAGTTCTTC
CASSLGAGRNNEQFF
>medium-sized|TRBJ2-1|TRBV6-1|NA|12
TGTGCCAGCAGGGCGGGGGCCCAGGGGCAGTTCTTC
CASRAGAQGQFF
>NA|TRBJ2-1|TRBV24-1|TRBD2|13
TGTGCCACCCGTCGGACTAGCGGCAATGAGCAGTTCTTC
CATRRTSGNEQFF
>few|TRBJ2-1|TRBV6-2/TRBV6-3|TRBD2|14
TGTGCCAGCAGTTTCGGGACTAGCACTACTGAGCAGTTCTTC
CASSFGTSTTEQFF
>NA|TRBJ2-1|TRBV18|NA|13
TGTGCCAGCTCACCACCGGGGGACAATGAGCAGTTCTTC
CASSPPGDNEQFF
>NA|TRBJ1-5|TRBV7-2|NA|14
TGTGCCAGCAGCTTAGGAGTGATCAATCAGCCCCAGCATTTT
CASSLGVINQPQHF
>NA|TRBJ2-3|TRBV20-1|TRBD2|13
TGCAGTGCTAGCGGGGGGGCCATGGATACGCAGTATTTT
CSASGGAMDTQYF
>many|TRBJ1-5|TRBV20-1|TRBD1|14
TGCAGTGCTGGGGACAGGGGCCGCAATCAGCCCCAGCATTTT
CSAGDRGRNQPQHF
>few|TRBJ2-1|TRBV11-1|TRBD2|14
TGTGCCAGCAGCCACTGGACTAGTCGCGATGAGCAGTTCTTC
CASSHWTSRDEQFF
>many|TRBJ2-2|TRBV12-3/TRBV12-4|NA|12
TGTGCCAGCAGTCCCGCGGGCCGGGAGCTGTTTTTT
CASSPAGRELFF
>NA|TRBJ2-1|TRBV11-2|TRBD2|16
TGTGCCAGCAGCTTGGGGATGCGGGAGGCTTACAATGAGCAGTTCTTC
CASSLGMREAYNEQFF
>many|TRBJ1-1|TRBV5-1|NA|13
TGCGCCAGCAGCCGGGGAGGGAGCACTGAAGCTTTCTTT
CASSRGGSTEAFF
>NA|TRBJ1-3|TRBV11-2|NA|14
TGTGCCAGCAGCCCTCGGACCGCTGGAAACACCATATATTTT
CASSPRTAGNTIYF
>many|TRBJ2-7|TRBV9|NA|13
TGTGCCAGCAGCGGAGGGTATCCCTACGAGCAGTACTTC
CASSGGYPYEQYF
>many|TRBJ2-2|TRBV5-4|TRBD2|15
TGTGCCAGCAGCTTAGGTAGCGGGGGAACCGGGGAGCTGTTTTTT
CASSLGSGGTGELFF
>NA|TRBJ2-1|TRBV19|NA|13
TGTGCCAGTAGTACCCGATCCTACAATGAGCAGTTCTTC
CASSTRSYNEQFF
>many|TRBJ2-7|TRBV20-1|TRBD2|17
TGCAGTGCTAGAATCCCTAGCGGGGGGGCCCGGATCTACGAGCAGTACTTC
CSARIPSGGARIYEQYF
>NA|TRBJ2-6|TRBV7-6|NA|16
TGTGCCAGCAGCCTGGGACGAAACTCTGGGGCCAACGCCCTTACTTTC
CASSLGRNSGANALTF
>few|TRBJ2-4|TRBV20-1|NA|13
TGCAGTGCTCGCGAAGGGGAATGGGACATTCAGTACTTC
CSAREGEWDIQYF
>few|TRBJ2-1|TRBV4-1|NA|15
TGCGCCAGCAGCCAAGGTCCAGGGTCCTACAATGAGCAGTTCTTC
CASSQGPGSYNEQFF
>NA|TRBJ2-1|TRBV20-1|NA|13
TGCAGTGCTAGCGACAGGTTGTACAATGAGCAGTTCTTC
CSASDRLYNEQFF
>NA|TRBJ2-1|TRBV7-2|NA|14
TGTGCCAGCAGCTTAGGAAACAGGGCTGGTGAGCAGTTCTTC
CASSLGNRAGEQFF
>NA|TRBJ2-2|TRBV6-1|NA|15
TGTGCCAGCAGTAAGCCGGGACTCTTGACCGGGGAGCTGTTTTTT
CASSKPGLLTGELFF
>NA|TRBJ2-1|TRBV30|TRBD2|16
TGTGCCTGGAGTCCGGGACTAGCGGGTTCCTACAATGAGCAGTTCTTC
CAWSPGLAGSYNEQFF
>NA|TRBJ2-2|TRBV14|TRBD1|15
TGTGCCAGCAGCCGACTACGGACAGGGTTCGGGGAGCTGTTTTTT
CASSRLRTGFGELFF
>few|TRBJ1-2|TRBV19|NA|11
TGTGCCAGTACACGGGGGGCAGGCTACACATTC
CASTRGAGYTF
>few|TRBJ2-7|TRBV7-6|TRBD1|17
TGTGCCAGCAGTCCAACCCCGGGACAGGGGTTTTCCTACGAGCAGTACTTC
CASSPTPGQGFSYEQYF
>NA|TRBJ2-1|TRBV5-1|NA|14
TGCGCCAGCAGCTTTGGCGCCGGAAGCAATGAGCAGTTCTTC
CASSFGAGSNEQFF
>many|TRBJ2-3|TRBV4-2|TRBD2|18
TGTGCCAGCAGCCCGGGACTAGCGGGGGGGCGGAGCACAGATACGCAGTATTTT
CASSPGLAGGRSTDTQYF
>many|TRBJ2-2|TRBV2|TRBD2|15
TGTGCCAGCGACCCTAGCGGGAGAAACACCGGGGAGCTGTTTTTT
CASDPSGRNTGELFF
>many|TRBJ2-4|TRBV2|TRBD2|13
TGTGCCAGCAGCCGACTAGCGGAAAACATTCAGTACTTC
CASSRLAENIQYF
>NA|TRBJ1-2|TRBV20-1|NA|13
TGCAGTGCTGCCATACAGGGTTTGGGGGGCTACACCTTC
CSAAIQGLGGYTF
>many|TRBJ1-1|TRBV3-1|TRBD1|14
TGTGCCAGCAGCCAGCCAGGGGGGAACACTGAAGCTTTCTTT
CASSQPGGNTEAFF
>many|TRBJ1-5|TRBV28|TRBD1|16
TGTGCCAGCAGTTTATTAGTCAGGGGGGTCAATCAGCCCCAGCATTTT
CASSLLVRGVNQPQHF
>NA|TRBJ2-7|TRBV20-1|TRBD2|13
TGCAGTGTCGGACTAGCGGGAGAGGTCGAGCAGTACTTC
CSVGLAGEVEQYF
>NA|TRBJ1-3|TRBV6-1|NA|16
TGTGCCAGCAGTGAATTGGGTTTAAACTCTGGAAACACCATATATTTT
CASSELGLNSGNTIYF
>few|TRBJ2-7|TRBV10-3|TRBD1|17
TGTGCCATCAGACCCGGGACAGGGAAAGTCGCTACTAACGAGCAGTACTTC
CAIRPGTGKVATNEQYF
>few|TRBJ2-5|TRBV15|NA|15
TGTGCCACCAGCAGAGGGAGGTGCACACTAGAGACCCAGTACTTC
CATSRGRCTLETQYF
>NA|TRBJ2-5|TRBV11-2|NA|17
TGTGCCAGCAGCCCATCCGGGACCCAAGTCGGGCGAGAGACCCAGTACTTC
CASSPSGTQVGRETQYF
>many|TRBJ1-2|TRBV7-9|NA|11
TGTGCCAGCAGCTTAGGTTCTGGCTACACCTTC
CASSLGSGYTF
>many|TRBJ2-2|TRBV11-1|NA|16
TGTGCCAGCAGCTTAGGAGGAGGGAGCTTTGCCGGGGAGCTGTTTTTT
CASSLGGGSFAGELFF
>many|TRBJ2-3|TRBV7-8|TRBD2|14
TGTGCCAGCAGCCGTAGCGGGAAGGGTGATACGCAGTATTTT
CASSRSGKGDTQYF
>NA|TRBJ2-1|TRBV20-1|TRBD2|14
TGCAGTGCTAGAGAACTCGGGAGGGCCGATGAGCAGTTCTTC
CSARELGRADEQFF
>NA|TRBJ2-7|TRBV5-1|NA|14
TGCGCCAGCAGCTTAGTACTAGGCGGGTGCGAGCAGTACTTC
CASSLVLGGCEQYF
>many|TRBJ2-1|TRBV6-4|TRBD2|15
TGTGCCAGCAGGACCGGGACTAGCGGTGTTGTGGGGCAGTTCTTC
CASRTGTSGVVGQFF
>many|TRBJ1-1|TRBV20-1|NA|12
TGCAGTGGTCTCAGGGCGTACACTGAAGCTTTCTTT
CSGLRAYTEAFF